Listed here are 27 T cell receptor beta chains from one sample, sequenced in a study of blood T cell repertoires in COVID-19. TCRdb keeps only in-frame clones here, not all; method: immunoSEQ multiplex PCR. The sample holds around 200,000 clones, 86% seen once. The specimen sequenced was PBMCs or T cells enriched from blood (not recorded which). The receptors derive from a man aged 35 to 55 with acute COVID-19.

The chain is built from TRBV27 and TRBJ2-5; tentative D call: TRBD1 (6 bases). This CDR3 has 16 amino acids. CDR1 and CDR2 (germline): MNHEY, SMNVEV (reference sequence). Between the trimmed V and J ends, which lost 4 bases and 0 bases, there was a span of 15 bases. CDR3 protein: CASSSKQGTYQETQYF. CDR3 bases: TGTGCCAGCAGTTCGAAACAGGGAACGTACCAAGAGACCCAGTACTTC.

This chain joins TRBV27 and TRBJ1-2; 7 bases are shared with TRBD1. Losses at the gene ends were 0 bases for V and 13 bases for J; bases not matched to a gene: 8. Germline lookup yields CDR1 MNHEY and CDR2 SMNVEV (reference sequence). The CDR3 has 13 amino acids. CDR3 loop: CASSLSEGAGRTF. For the CDR3, the DNA is TGTGCCAGCAGTTTATCAGAGGGGGCTGGGCGCACCTTC.

The chain links TRBV14 to TRBJ2-5; the match to TRBD1 covers 9 bases. V gave up 2 bases and J gave up 5 bases; unmatched junction bases: 6. CDR1 SGHDN and CDR2 FVKESK come from the germline V gene. This CDR3 is 15 amino acids long. Here the CDR3 DNA reads TGTGCCAGCAGCCAACCTGGGACAGGGTCGGAGACCCAGTACTTC. Amino acids: CASSQPGTGSETQYF.

The chain recombines TRBV11-3 with TRBJ2-1; TRBD2 matches at 8 bases. The CDR3 is 15 residues long. Germline V gene data show CDR1 as SGHNT and CDR2 as YENEEA. V was pared by 8 bases and J by 0 bases, with 6 bases of the junction left unmatched. CDR3 bases: TGTGCCAGCGCGCTAGGGACTAGCTCCTACAATGAGCAGTTCTTC. Translating gives CASALGTSSYNEQFF.

This chain joins TRBV6-2 or TRBV6-3 and TRBJ1-2; D perhaps matches TRBD1 (5 bases). This CDR3 is 13 amino acids long. Germline V gene data show CDR1 as MNHEY and CDR2 as SVGEGT. Trimming left V 4 bases short and J 1 base short, with 7 bases between. In nucleotides, the CDR3 is TGTGCCAGCAGTTTGACAGTTAACTATGGCTACACCTTC. This sequence encodes CASSLTVNYGYTF.

V gene TRBV10-1 combines with J gene TRBJ1-2, with D hard to call. Trimming took 6 bases from V and 7 from J, leaving 15 bases between them. This CDR3 has 13 residues. Looked up from germline, CDR1 is WNHNN and CDR2 is SYGVQD (reference sequence). The CDR3 reads CASSIRTRAGYTF. CDR3 in DNA: TGCGCCAGCAGCATAAGGACGCGGGCTGGCTACACCTTC.

The rearrangement links TRBV11-2 to TRBJ2-1; possibly TRBD2 for D (6 bases). V was cut by 4 bases and J by 4 bases, with 20 bases left in between. The germline gives CDR1 SGHAT, CDR2 FQNNGV. The CDR3 loop spans 17 amino acids. CDR3 sequence reads: CASSWRPAGIQYNEQFF. The CDR3 DNA sequence: TGTGCCAGCAGCTGGAGGCCCGCGGGGATCCAATACAATGAGCAGTTCTTC.

This clone was seen once. A junction boundary mismatches the germline segment, possibly from a read error. V is TRBV30 and J is TRBJ2-5, with 12 nucleotides matching TRBD2. The CDR3 is 12 residues long. Germline lookup yields CDR1 GTSNPN and CDR2 SVGIG (reference sequence). The CDR3 region is CAWSLGLAGWNF. Here the CDR3 DNA reads TGTGCCTGGAGTCTCGGACTAGCGGGGTGGAACTTC. The complete variable domain, with remaining parts taken from reference TRBV30 and TRBJ2-5, reads SQTIHQWPATLVQPVGSPLSLECTVEGTSNPNLYWYRQAAGRGLQLLFYSVGIGQISSEVPQNLSASRPQDRQFILSSKKLLLSDSGFYLCAWSLGLAGWNFGPGTRLLVL.

This clone showed up just a few times. This chain connects TRBV27 to TRBJ2-1, with 10 bases fitting TRBD2. The V gene's germline CDR1 is MNHEY and CDR2 SMNVEV (reference sequence). The CDR3 runs 15 residues. V dropped 2 bases and J dropped 8; count of bases not matched to a gene: 6. CDR3 amino acids: CASSLSLAGVYEQFF. CDR3 bases: TGTGCCAGCAGTTTAAGCCTAGCGGGAGTCTATGAGCAGTTCTTC.

The chain combines TRBV7-9 with TRBJ2-7; 8 bases fit TRBD1. Germline V gene lookup returns CDR1 SEHNR and CDR2 FQNEAQ (reference sequence). The V gene end was trimmed by 5 bases and the J gene end by 6 bases; junction bases not matched to a gene: 9. The length of the CDR3 is 14 residues. In DNA form, the CDR3 reads TGTGCCAGCAGCGGACAGGGAGGCCCCATCGAGCAGTACTTC. Translating it yields CASSGQGGPIEQYF. The entire variable domain, with the rest obtained from reference TRBV7-9 and TRBJ2-7, is as follows: DTGVSQNPRHKITKRGQNVTFRCDPISEHNRLYWYRQTLGQGPEFLTYFQNEAQLEKSRLLSDRFSAERPKGSFSTLEIQRTEQGDSAMYLCASSGQGGPIEQYFGPGTRLTVT.

This chain's CDR3 is CASSRPRENYGYTF. CDR3 in DNA: TGTGCCAGCAGCCGTCCCAGGGAAAACTATGGCTACACCTTC. The genes are TRBV5-6 and TRBJ1-2, with D perhaps TRBD1 (5 bases). V lost 4 bases to trimming and J lost 2 bases, with 12 bases between them. Germline V CDR1 and CDR2: SGHDT, YYEEEE. The CDR3 runs 14 residues.

V and J are TRBV5-4 and TRBJ2-7; 10 bases align to TRBD2. CDR1 is SGHNT and CDR2 is YYREEE in the germline V gene (reference sequence). This CDR3 spans 17 amino acids. Trimming cost V 1 base and J 6 bases; bases outside gene matches: 13. CDR3: CASSLLSPSGRAGEQYF. The CDR3 nucleotides are TGTGCCAGCAGCTTGTTAAGTCCCAGCGGGAGGGCGGGCGAGCAGTACTTC. Using reference TRBV5-4 and TRBJ2-7 for the parts outside the CDR3, the full variable domain is ETGVTQSPTHLIKTRGQQVTLRCSSQSGHNTVSWYQQALGQGPQFIFQYYREEENGRGNFPPRFSGLQFPNYSSELNVNALELDDSALYLCASSLLSPSGRAGEQYFGPGTRLTVT.

The chain combines TRBV14 with TRBJ2-5; TRBD2 aligns across 7 bases. The CDR3 totals 16 residues. The germline V gene has CDR1 SGHDN and CDR2 FVKESK. V dropped 1 base and J dropped 5; count of bases not matched to a gene: 10. The CDR3 coding sequence is TGTGCCAGCAGCCAAGTTTGGGGGGGACTTCTGGAGACCCAGTACTTC. Encoded protein: CASSQVWGGLLETQYF.

The CDR3 nucleotides read TGTGCCAGCAGCTTAGCGTCAGACGGGGAAAAACTGTTTTTT. Translated, it gives CASSLASDGEKLFF. This chain joins TRBV7-9 and TRBJ1-4; D unresolved. From germline, CDR1 is SEHNR and CDR2 FQNEAQ (reference sequence). The V and J ends lost 0 bases and 8 bases respectively, with 10 bases between them. This CDR3 comprises 14 residues.

The rearrangement joins TRBV14 to TRBJ2-2; no clear D gene. The CDR3 is made up of 14 amino acids. Germline values: CDR1 SGHDN, CDR2 FVKESK. V was pared by 1 base and J by 3 bases, with 6 bases between. The CDR3 sequence is CASSQVVDTGELFF. CDR3 nucleotides: TGTGCCAGCAGCCAAGTAGTGGACACCGGGGAGCTGTTTTTT.

CDR3 loop: CASSTGTRQETQYF. CDR3 DNA sequence: TGTGCCAGCAGTACCGGGACTAGACAAGAGACCCAGTACTTC. The chain joins TRBV27 to TRBJ2-5; 8 bases are shared with TRBD2. This CDR3 contains 14 residues. J gave up 2 bases and V 5 bases, and 4 bases lay outside the gene matches. Per germline, CDR1 MNHEY and CDR2 SMNVEV (reference sequence).

The genes are TRBV25-1 and TRBJ2-6, with D possibly TRBD1 on 5 matching bases. The ends were cut back, 8 bases at V and 1 base at J, with 12 bases in the middle. CDR1 MGHDK and CDR2 SYGVNS come from the germline V gene. The CDR3 is made up of 15 amino acids. The CDR3 bases are TGTGCCAGCGCGGAACAGGAGTCTGGGGCCAACGTCCTGACTTTC. It is translated as CASAEQESGANVLTF. The full variable domain, with the rest looked up from reference TRBV25-1 and TRBJ2-6, is EADIYQTPRYLVIGTGKKITLECSQTMGHDKMYWYQQDPGMELHLIHYSYGVNSTEKGDLSSESTVSRIRTEHFPLTLESARPSHTSQYLCASAEQESGANVLTFGAGSRLTVL.

V usage is TRBV12-3 or TRBV12-4 and J usage is TRBJ2-7; D is uncertain. The CDR3 is 13 residues long. Trimming shortened V by 3 bases and J by 6 bases, and 12 bases separated the two germline ends. DNA for the CDR3: TGTGCCAGCAGTTTGTCCCTCCTCCTCGAGCAGTACTTC. It specifies CASSLSLLLEQYF.

This clone was seen a single time. The CDR3 nucleotides are TGTGCCATCAGTTCGTATGGTCTCAACAGGACGACTAATGAAAAACTGTTTTTT. It yields the protein CAISSYGLNRTTNEKLFF. This sequence joins TRBV10-3 and TRBJ1-4, with D possibly being TRBD1 (5 bases). The CDR3 contains 18 residues. Trimming removed 5 bases from V and 2 bases from J, with 21 bases in between. Germline V CDR1 and CDR2: ENHRY, SYGVKD.

This chain connects TRBV12-5 to TRBJ2-3, with D tentatively TRBD1 (5 bases). Per the germline V gene, CDR1 is LGHNT and CDR2 is FRNRAP. Deletions cut 7 bases from V and 3 bases from J, with 11 bases between. The CDR3 sequence is 13 residues long. The CDR3 sequence is CASAPAGTDTQYF. The CDR3 bases are TGTGCTAGTGCCCCGGCAGGGACAGATACGCAGTATTTT.

The chain has TRBV6-4 and TRBJ2-3, with D perhaps matching TRBD2 (5 bases). Trimming took 3 bases from V and 3 from J, leaving 10 bases between them. Per the germline V gene, CDR1 is MRHNA and CDR2 is SNTAGT. CDR3 length: 14 amino acids. The CDR3 DNA sequence: TGTGCCAGCAGTGAACGAGGGTGGACAGATACGCAGTATTTT. It is translated as CASSERGWTDTQYF.

V usage is TRBV30 and J usage is TRBJ1-3, with a tentative D call TRBD1 (5 bases). This CDR3 contains 13 residues. CDR1 is GTSNPN and CDR2 is SVGIG in the germline V gene (reference sequence). V was pared by 4 bases and J by 7 bases, with 14 bases between. CDR3 residues: CAWNGGAGNTIYF. CDR3 coding DNA: TGTGCCTGGAACGGAGGGGCGGGTAACACCATATATTTT.

The V call is TRBV6-5, the J call TRBJ2-7; tentative D call: TRBD2 (5 bases). The germline V gene encodes CDR1 MNHEY and CDR2 SVGAGI. The length of the CDR3 is 12 residues. Trimming pared 7 bases from V and 2 bases from J, leaving 9 bases between. CDR3 DNA sequence: TGTGCCAGCACGGGGAACGCCTACGAGCAGTACTTC. This gives the protein CASTGNAYEQYF.

The rearrangement joins TRBV24-1 to TRBJ2-3; D perhaps matches TRBD2 (6 bases). Trimming removed 9 bases from V and 1 base from J, with 10 bases in between. The CDR3 runs to 13 residues. CDR1 is KGHDR and CDR2 is SFDVKD in the germline V gene. This chain's CDR3 is CATVAEGTDTQYF. CDR3 nucleotide sequence: TGTGCCACCGTAGCGGAGGGCACAGATACGCAGTATTTT.

This rearrangement joins TRBV7-2 to TRBJ2-7; 11 bases match TRBD2. The CDR3 covers 15 residues. Trimming at V came to 1 base and at J to 4 bases, leaving 3 bases not matched to a gene. Germline CDR1 and CDR2: SGHTA and FQGNSA. The CDR3 loop is CASSLGPSGRYEQYF. The CDR3 coding sequence is TGTGCCAGCAGCTTAGGGCCTAGCGGGAGGTACGAGCAGTACTTC.

J is TRBJ1-2 and V is TRBV7-2, with D possibly matching TRBD1 (5 bases). CDR3 length equals 14 residues. Germline V gene data show CDR1 as SGHTA and CDR2 as FQGNSA. V was cut by 1 base and J by 7 bases, with 13 bases left in between. The CDR3 nucleotides are TGTGCCAGCAGCTTAGAACCAGGGCAGAGTGGCTACACCTTC. It translates to CASSLEPGQSGYTF.

This clone has only a few counts. This sequence joins TRBV7-2 and TRBJ1-1; D is unclear. CDR3 length equals 15 residues. Germline CDR1 is SGHTA and CDR2 is FQGNSA. V lost 2 bases, J lost 7 bases, and 17 bases lay in between. CDR3 coding DNA: TGTGCCAGCAGCTTAAGTAAGGTGCGAGGAGGTGAAGCTTTCTTT. It is translated as CASSLSKVRGGEAFF.